Listed below are T cell receptor beta chains from one sample, sequenced in a study of T cell responses to AZD1222 COVID-19 vaccine. Assay: immunoSEQ multiplex PCR; the TCRdb copy retains only in-frame clones and omits some. Of some 180,000 clones detected, approximately 94% appear once; the ten largest clones hold about 1.5%. The sample here was peripheral blood, taken 28 days after the second AZD1222 dose. These receptors were collected from an adult who received the AZD1222 COVID-19 vaccine. Each CDR3 is given with its conserved first and last residue. D genes are given only for firm matches. Clone size appears in some rows only: once, few, many, or a class for an expanded clone.

J,D,size,V,CDR3,DNA
TRBJ2-3,TRBD2,-,TRBV9,CASSDGGRRDTQYF,TGTGCCAGCAGCGACGGCGGGAGGAGAGATACGCAGTATTTT
TRBJ2-7,-,-,TRBV19,CASSIGQGGLYEQYF,TGTGCCAGTAGTATAGGGCAGGGAGGTCTCTACGAGCAGTACTTC
TRBJ2-7,-,-,TRBV6-5,CATGVRTTGSYEQYF,TGTGCCACCGGAGTACGGACTACCGGCTCCTACGAGCAGTACTTC
TRBJ1-5,-,-,TRBV7-8,CASSLLINGGRGSNQPQHF,TGTGCCAGCAGCTTATTAATAAACGGGGGGCGGGGGAGCAATCAGCCCCAGCATTTT
TRBJ1-5,TRBD1,-,TRBV15,CATSRPGQIYQPQHF,TGTGCCACCAGCAGACCGGGACAGATTTATCAGCCCCAGCATTTT
TRBJ2-5,TRBD2,-,TRBV9,CASNDGGLVRETQYF,TGTGCCAGCAACGACGGGGGACTAGTTCGAGAGACCCAGTACTTC
TRBJ1-5,-,few,TRBV2,CASSLTNSGRTNQPQHF,TGTGCCAGCAGTCTAACGAACTCCGGACGAACCAATCAGCCCCAGCATTTT
TRBJ1-5,TRBD1,-,TRBV10-3,CAISSDRGFQPQHF,TGTGCCATCAGCTCCGACAGGGGATTTCAGCCCCAGCATTTT
TRBJ1-2,-,-,TRBV6-2/TRBV6-3,CASSPDSYGYTF,TGTGCCAGCAGCCCGGACAGCTATGGCTACACCTTC
TRBJ2-7,-,-,TRBV19,CASSIDDIPYEQYF,TGTGCCAGTAGTATAGATGACATACCCTACGAGCAGTACTTC
TRBJ1-6,-,-,TRBV7-2,CASSGALNSPLHF,TGTGCCAGCAGCGGGGCCCTCAATTCACCCCTCCACTTT
TRBJ2-5,-,-,TRBV6-6,CASSLPWEETQYF,TGTGCCAGCAGTCTCCCATGGGAAGAGACCCAGTACTTC
TRBJ2-1,TRBD2,-,TRBV4-1,CASSQELAAYNEQFF,TGCGCCAGCAGCCAAGAACTAGCGGCCTACAATGAGCAGTTCTTC
TRBJ1-1,-,-,TRBV19,CASRPPGPISNTEAFF,TGTGCCAGTCGGCCTCCGGGACCCATTTCGAACACTGAAGCTTTCTTT
TRBJ1-6,-,-,TRBV9,CASSVDSSPLHF,TGTGCCAGCAGCGTAGACAGTTCACCCCTCCACTTT
TRBJ2-6,TRBD1,-,TRBV2,CASSGQGAAGANVLTF,TGTGCCAGCAGCGGACAGGGGGCAGCCGGGGCCAACGTCCTGACTTTC
TRBJ1-5,-,-,TRBV7-2,CASSPRKSNQPQHF,TGTGCCAGCAGCCCGAGAAAGAGCAATCAGCCCCAGCATTTT
TRBJ1-6,-,-,TRBV7-2,CASSLAGRDLRALHF,TGTGCCAGCAGCTTAGCAGGCAGGGACCTTCGGGCCCTCCACTTT
TRBJ1-2,-,-,TRBV9,CASSVGTDYGYTF,TGTGCCAGCAGCGTCGGTACGGACTATGGCTACACCTTC
TRBJ1-2,-,-,TRBV11-2,CASSFWGRQISYGYTF,TGTGCCAGCAGCTTCTGGGGGAGACAGATCTCTTATGGCTACACCTTC
TRBJ2-7,TRBD1,-,TRBV4-3,CASSQRTGTYEQYF,TGCGCCAGCAGCCAAAGGACAGGTACCTACGAGCAGTACTTC
TRBJ2-1,TRBD1,-,TRBV5-8,CASSLTGDNEQFF,TGTGCCAGCAGCCTGACAGGGGACAATGAGCAGTTCTTC
TRBJ1-3,-,-,TRBV13,CASSRDSGNTIYF,TGTGCCAGCAGCAGGGACTCTGGAAACACCATATATTTT
TRBJ2-7,-,-,TRBV5-6,CASSLRYEQYF,TGTGCCAGCAGCCTTCGCTACGAGCAGTACTTC
TRBJ2-3,TRBD1,-,TRBV7-9,CASSLDGTGGTDTQYF,TGTGCCAGCAGCTTAGACGGGACAGGGGGGACAGATACGCAGTATTTT
TRBJ1-5,TRBD1,-,TRBV19,CASRTRPGQGTSSSQPQHF,TGTGCCTCTAGAACCCGACCGGGACAGGGGACCTCCTCCTCCCAGCCCCAGCATTTT
TRBJ1-5,-,few,TRBV14,CASSERRDQPQHF,TGTGCCAGCAGCGAGCGGAGGGATCAGCCCCAGCATTTT
TRBJ2-7,-,-,TRBV6-5,CASCVGVTYEQYF,TGTGCCAGTTGCGTAGGGGTAACCTACGAGCAGTACTTC
TRBJ2-3,-,-,TRBV5-1,CASSWQRATDTQYF,TGCGCCAGCAGCTGGCAACGGGCGACAGATACGCAGTATTTT
TRBJ2-3,TRBD2,-,TRBV6-1,CASSGRTSGGFLADTQYF,TGTGCCAGCAGTGGGAGGACTAGCGGGGGGTTTCTAGCAGATACGCAGTATTTT
TRBJ1-3,-,-,TRBV14,CASSQETREGGVPGNTIYF,TGTGCCAGCAGCCAAGAGACCAGAGAGGGGGGGGTCCCTGGAAACACCATATATTTT
TRBJ1-1,-,-,TRBV19,CARLNGDPEAFF,TGTGCCAGGTTAAACGGGGATCCTGAAGCTTTCTTT
TRBJ2-1,-,-,TRBV7-9,CASSTTVNNEQFF,TGTGCCAGCAGCACGACAGTAAACAATGAGCAGTTCTTC
TRBJ1-2,TRBD1,-,TRBV19,CASSLQGAGYGYTF,TGTGCCAGTAGTCTCCAGGGGGCGGGGTATGGCTACACCTTC
TRBJ1-1,-,-,TRBV7-9,CASSLDVRGKGNTEAFF,TGTGCCAGCAGCTTAGATGTAAGGGGCAAGGGGAACACTGAAGCTTTCTTT
TRBJ1-2,-,-,TRBV2,CASTEPGFYGYTF,TGTGCCAGCACCGAGCCGGGGTTCTATGGCTACACCTTC
TRBJ1-4,-,-,TRBV18,CASSPGVSEKLFF,TGTGCCAGCTCCCCCGGGGTATCTGAAAAACTGTTTTTT
TRBJ2-1,TRBD1,-,TRBV2,CASSATGGNEQFF,TGTGCCAGCAGTGCTACAGGGGGGAATGAGCAGTTCTTC
TRBJ2-7,-,-,TRBV9,CASSVDGSGSYEQYF,TGTGCCAGCAGCGTAGATGGTAGCGGCTCCTACGAGCAGTACTTC
TRBJ1-1,-,-,TRBV11-3,CASSLGPNTEAFF,TGTGCCAGCAGCTTAGGACCGAACACTGAAGCTTTCTTT
TRBJ1-1,-,-,TRBV5-1,CASSFRGGNTEAFF,TGCGCCAGCAGCTTCAGGGGCGGAAACACTGAAGCTTTCTTT
TRBJ2-2,-,-,TRBV7-3,CASSLGPSAGELFF,TGTGCCAGCAGCTTAGGACCTAGCGCCGGGGAGCTGTTTTTT
TRBJ1-5,-,-,TRBV19,CASSPQLSNQPQHF,TGTGCCAGTAGTCCACAGCTTAGCAATCAGCCCCAGCATTTT
TRBJ2-7,TRBD2,-,TRBV2,CATRGGDYRYEQYF,TGTGCCACCCGGGGAGGGGACTACCGATACGAGCAGTACTTC
TRBJ2-3,TRBD1,-,TRBV19,CASSTRQGVSDTQYF,TGTGCCAGTAGTACTCGACAGGGGGTTTCAGATACGCAGTATTTT
TRBJ2-1,-,once,TRBV5-1,CASRLTPPSYNEQFF,TGCGCCAGCAGACTTACCCCTCCCAGTTACAATGAGCAGTTCTTC
TRBJ1-2,TRBD1,-,TRBV19,CASTSTDRSNFRYTF,TGTGCCAGTACCTCAACGGACAGGTCCAACTTTCGCTACACCTTC
TRBJ2-3,-,-,TRBV6-2/TRBV6-3,CASSINLADTQYF,TGTGCCAGCAGTATAAACTTAGCGGATACGCAGTATTTT
TRBJ2-5,TRBD1,-,TRBV7-9,CASSLGPGQGSPETQYF,TGTGCCAGCAGCTTAGGGCCGGGACAGGGTTCTCCGGAGACCCAGTACTTC
TRBJ2-7,-,-,TRBV27,CASSLSGQQYF,TGTGCCAGCAGTTTATCTGGTCAGCAGTACTTC
TRBJ2-7,-,-,TRBV6-1,CASSEGSSYEQYF,TGTGCCAGCAGTGAAGGATCGTCCTACGAGCAGTACTTC
TRBJ2-5,TRBD1,-,TRBV28,CASSLDRVFQETQYF,TGTGCCAGCAGTTTGGACAGGGTCTTCCAAGAGACCCAGTACTTC
TRBJ1-5,-,-,TRBV27,CASSLFGVGRSPGDRAQHF,TGTGCCAGCAGTTTATTCGGCGTGGGGAGGAGCCCTGGGGATCGGGCCCAGCATTTT